This is a list of T cell receptor beta chains from one sample in a study of T-cell reconstitution after alpha-beta-depleted transplantation in children. Each CDR3 protein is one row after TCRdb ran MiXCR on the PCR reads. The repertoire consists of 700,000 to 950,000 distinct CDR3 sequences, with about 15% occurring once and the leading ten covering just under 5%. The sample here was PBMCs, mostly from graft donor cells, taken 360 days after TCRalphabeta/CD19-depleted stem cell transplant. All receptors come from a male patient younger than 18 who had a stem cell transplant for acute lymphoblastic leukemia, so the T cells may come from the graft donor. Each CDR3 is given with its conserved first and last residue. Fields, in order: J gene, D gene, clone size, V gene, CDR3 protein, CDR3 DNA. The D gene is left open where the match is weak. Expanded clones get a size class; other rows say once, few or many, or leave the size out.

J gene: TRBJ2-7
D gene: TRBD2
clone size: few
V gene: TRBV9
CDR3 protein: CASSSLSGRLYEQYF
CDR3 DNA: TGTGCCAGCAGCTCACTTAGCGGGAGGCTCTACGAGCAGTACTTC

J gene: TRBJ1-4
D gene: .
clone size: few
V gene: TRBV7-9
CDR3 protein: CASTLRRATGEKLFF
CDR3 DNA: TGTGCCAGCACGCTACGCCGGGCGACTGGTGAAAAACTGTTTTTT

J gene: TRBJ2-1
D gene: .
clone size: .
V gene: TRBV20-1
CDR3 protein: CCAPLARASYNEQFF
CDR3 DNA: TGCTGTGCCCCCCTGGCCCGAGCCTCCTACAATGAGCAGTTCTTC

J gene: TRBJ1-1
D gene: .
clone size: few
V gene: TRBV12-3/TRBV12-4
CDR3 protein: CASSLFSNTEAFF
CDR3 DNA: TGTGCCAGCAGTTTATTTTCGAACACTGAAGCTTTCTTT

J gene: TRBJ1-5
D gene: .
clone size: many
V gene: TRBV6-6
CDR3 protein: CASGGMEGSNQPQHF
CDR3 DNA: TGTGCCAGCGGGGGGATGGAGGGTAGCAATCAGCCCCAGCATTTT

J gene: TRBJ1-5
D gene: .
clone size: .
V gene: TRBV7-3
CDR3 protein: CASSEQGGSQPQHF
CDR3 DNA: TGTGCCAGCAGCGAACAGGGCGGCAGTCAGCCCCAGCATTTT

J gene: TRBJ2-6
D gene: TRBD2
clone size: .
V gene: TRBV7-8
CDR3 protein: CASSFRLAGGANVLTF
CDR3 DNA: TGTGCCAGCAGCTTCAGACTAGCCGGTGGGGCCAACGTCCTGACTTTC

J gene: TRBJ2-2
D gene: .
clone size: .
V gene: TRBV5-1
CDR3 protein: CASSKSITRDTHTGELFF
CDR3 DNA: TGCGCCAGCAGTAAAAGCATTACCCGGGACACACACACCGGGGAGCTGTTTTTT

J gene: TRBJ2-1
D gene: TRBD2
clone size: .
V gene: TRBV12-3/TRBV12-4
CDR3 protein: CASSLKRGLDNEQFF
CDR3 DNA: TGTGCCAGCAGTTTGAAGCGGGGTCTCGACAATGAGCAGTTCTTC

J gene: TRBJ2-1
D gene: TRBD2
clone size: once
V gene: TRBV5-1
CDR3 protein: CASSPQTLSGRANDEQFF
CDR3 DNA: TGCGCCAGCAGCCCGCAAACTCTTAGCGGGAGGGCCAACGATGAGCAGTTCTTC

J gene: TRBJ2-1
D gene: .
clone size: few
V gene: TRBV2
CDR3 protein: CASSNPSLGRAFEQFF
CDR3 DNA: TGTGCCAGCAGTAATCCCTCACTTGGAAGGGCATTTGAGCAGTTCTTC

J gene: TRBJ2-4
D gene: .
clone size: many
V gene: TRBV6-1
CDR3 protein: CASSPAGTWGNIQYF
CDR3 DNA: TGTGCCAGCAGCCCCGCCGGGACTTGGGGAAACATTCAGTACTTC

J gene: TRBJ2-5
D gene: .
clone size: .
V gene: TRBV6-5
CDR3 protein: CASNGPLETQYF
CDR3 DNA: TGTGCCAGCAACGGCCCCCTGGAGACCCAGTACTTC

J gene: TRBJ1-1
D gene: TRBD1
clone size: few
V gene: TRBV5-6
CDR3 protein: CASSLDKMRGRRAFF
CDR3 DNA: TGTGCCAGCAGCTTGGATAAAATGAGGGGGCGCAGAGCTTTCTTT

J gene: TRBJ1-1
D gene: .
clone size: .
V gene: TRBV7-9
CDR3 protein: CASSGVGNTEAFF
CDR3 DNA: TGTGCCAGCAGCGGTGTGGGGAACACTGAAGCTTTCTTT

J gene: TRBJ2-7
D gene: TRBD2
clone size: .
V gene: TRBV5-1
CDR3 protein: CASSYRGSGYEQYF
CDR3 DNA: TGCGCCAGCAGCTACCGCGGGAGTGGCTACGAGCAGTACTTC

J gene: TRBJ2-1
D gene: TRBD2
clone size: few
V gene: TRBV5-1
CDR3 protein: CASSLAAIAGGVGEQFF
CDR3 DNA: TGCGCCAGCAGCTTAGCTGCTATAGCGGGAGGCGTAGGTGAGCAGTTCTTC

J gene: TRBJ2-7
D gene: .
clone size: few
V gene: TRBV12-3/TRBV12-4
CDR3 protein: CASSTDGYEQYF
CDR3 DNA: TGTGCCAGCAGTACCGACGGCTACGAGCAGTACTTC

J gene: TRBJ1-5
D gene: .
clone size: .
V gene: TRBV29-1
CDR3 protein: CSVREGGSNQPQHF
CDR3 DNA: TGCAGCGTTAGGGAGGGGGGCAGCAATCAGCCCCAGCATTTT

J gene: TRBJ2-7
D gene: TRBD2
clone size: .
V gene: TRBV4-1
CDR3 protein: CASSQDVEWLAGDHEQYF
CDR3 DNA: TGCGCCAGCAGCCAAGATGTCGAATGGCTAGCGGGAGACCACGAGCAGTACTTC

J gene: TRBJ2-5
D gene: .
clone size: .
V gene: TRBV12-3/TRBV12-4
CDR3 protein: CASSFLGRAETQYF
CDR3 DNA: TGTGCCAGCAGTTTTCTAGGACGAGCGGAGACCCAGTACTTC

J gene: TRBJ1-2
D gene: TRBD1
clone size: many
V gene: TRBV12-3/TRBV12-4
CDR3 protein: CASSFDRGDDYGYTF
CDR3 DNA: TGTGCCAGCAGTTTTGACAGGGGAGATGACTATGGCTACACCTTC

J gene: TRBJ2-7
D gene: .
clone size: .
V gene: TRBV6-1
CDR3 protein: CASTPAVTSYEQYF
CDR3 DNA: TGTGCCAGCACCCCAGCGGTTACATCCTACGAGCAGTACTTC

J gene: TRBJ2-7
D gene: TRBD1
clone size: .
V gene: TRBV5-1
CDR3 protein: CASSAISGTGSYEQYF
CDR3 DNA: TGCGCCAGCAGCGCAATCTCCGGGACAGGGAGCTACGAGCAGTACTTC

J gene: TRBJ2-1
D gene: TRBD2
clone size: .
V gene: TRBV20-1
CDR3 protein: CSASSGSNNEQFF
CDR3 DNA: TGCAGTGCTAGTAGCGGGAGCAACAATGAGCAGTTCTTC

J gene: TRBJ1-2
D gene: .
clone size: .
V gene: TRBV29-1
CDR3 protein: CSVEDSWAGYGYTF
CDR3 DNA: TGCAGCGTTGAAGATTCATGGGCGGGGTATGGCTACACCTTC

J gene: TRBJ2-3
D gene: TRBD2
clone size: .
V gene: TRBV7-3
CDR3 protein: CASSSGGASGSSGYTQYF
CDR3 DNA: TGTGCCAGCAGCTCGGGCGGGGCTAGCGGGAGTTCGGGCTATACGCAGTATTTT

J gene: TRBJ1-1
D gene: TRBD1
clone size: .
V gene: TRBV6-5
CDR3 protein: CASSRDRGITEAFF
CDR3 DNA: TGTGCCAGCAGTCGGGACAGGGGAATCACTGAAGCTTTCTTT

J gene: TRBJ2-2
D gene: .
clone size: .
V gene: TRBV10-1
CDR3 protein: CASSERYTGELFF
CDR3 DNA: TGCGCCAGCAGTGAAAGGTACACCGGGGAGCTGTTTTTT

J gene: TRBJ2-7
D gene: .
clone size: .
V gene: TRBV12-3/TRBV12-4
CDR3 protein: CASSPGLLTFYEQYF
CDR3 DNA: TGTGCCAGCAGCCCCGGACTTCTTACCTTTTACGAGCAGTACTTC

J gene: TRBJ2-3
D gene: TRBD2
clone size: many
V gene: TRBV29-1
CDR3 protein: CSVLGLVEADTQYF
CDR3 DNA: TGCAGCGTTCTTGGACTAGTTGAGGCAGATACGCAGTATTTT

J gene: TRBJ2-3
D gene: .
clone size: few
V gene: TRBV15
CDR3 protein: CATSKGAGRTDTQYF
CDR3 DNA: TGTGCCACCAGCAAGGGGGCAGGGAGGACAGATACGCAGTATTTT

J gene: TRBJ2-1
D gene: TRBD2
clone size: .
V gene: TRBV20-1
CDR3 protein: CSARSGTSADNEQFF
CDR3 DNA: TGCAGTGCTAGATCCGGGACTAGCGCCGACAATGAGCAGTTCTTC

J gene: TRBJ2-7
D gene: .
clone size: few
V gene: TRBV19
CDR3 protein: CASAFGTTYEQYF
CDR3 DNA: TGTGCCAGCGCATTCGGGACCACCTACGAGCAGTACTTC

J gene: TRBJ1-1
D gene: .
clone size: .
V gene: TRBV4-1
CDR3 protein: CASSWDTDLSGAFF
CDR3 DNA: TGCGCCAGCAGTTGGGACACGGACCTTTCTGGAGCTTTCTTT

J gene: TRBJ2-7
D gene: .
clone size: .
V gene: TRBV6-1
CDR3 protein: CASSGATYEQYF
CDR3 DNA: TGTGCCAGCAGTGGGGCAACCTACGAGCAGTACTTC

J gene: TRBJ1-2
D gene: .
clone size: once
V gene: TRBV7-9
CDR3 protein: CASSREGGDYGYTF
CDR3 DNA: TGTGCCAGCAGCCGAGAGGGGGGAGACTATGGCTACACCTTC

J gene: TRBJ2-3
D gene: .
clone size: few
V gene: TRBV5-5
CDR3 protein: CASSFLLDTQYF
CDR3 DNA: TGTGCCAGCAGCTTCTTGTTAGATACGCAGTATTTT

J gene: TRBJ2-7
D gene: TRBD2
clone size: once
V gene: TRBV29-1
CDR3 protein: CSVELAGIYEQYF
CDR3 DNA: TGCAGCGTTGAACTAGCGGGCATCTACGAGCAGTACTTC

J gene: TRBJ2-1
D gene: TRBD1
clone size: few
V gene: TRBV5-1
CDR3 protein: CATSGTGNMDEQFF
CDR3 DNA: TGCGCCACTTCCGGGACAGGGAATATGGATGAGCAGTTCTTC

J gene: TRBJ2-1
D gene: .
clone size: .
V gene: TRBV4-1
CDR3 protein: CASSQGSPRPNNEQFF
CDR3 DNA: TGCGCCAGCAGCCAAGGTAGCCCCAGGCCCAACAATGAGCAGTTCTTC

J gene: TRBJ2-5
D gene: .
clone size: few
V gene: TRBV28
CDR3 protein: CASSHLQGRETQYF
CDR3 DNA: TGTGCCAGCAGCCACTTACAGGGTCGGGAGACCCAGTACTTC